The subject of this entry is one T cell receptor beta chain. The antigen it recognizes is unknown. It has no much larger one-base neighbor in the sample; base qualities were not kept. This specimen comes from a study of T cells in localized non-small cell lung cancer (dated by TCRdb to between 2020 and 2021). The study in broad terms: Comparing tumors with uninvolved tumor-adjacent lungs, the study looked at the T cell repertoires of 236 patients with early-stage NSCLC. The cohort was made up of around 250 treatment-naive NSCLC patients whose localized lung tumors had been resected. NSCLC patients had a mean age of roughly 66 years, and 129 were male and 85 to 110 female.

The germline V end is reduced by 5 bases and the J end by 0 bases; junction bases left unmatched: 10. CDR1 is given as MDHEN and CDR2 as SYDVKM, both from the germline V gene. The CDR3 has 17 amino acids, counting the end cysteine and phenylalanine. Only CDR3 DNA is held: 51 bases, read in frame from base 1. At diagnosis, tumor, uninvolved tumor-adjacent lung and peripheral blood were collected and then preserved as a mix of FFPE and fresh-frozen material. For TCR repertoire profiling, the blood samples were analyzed as peripheral blood mononuclear cells. Results and caveats for the whole study, not just this receptor: The highest T cell clonality was observed in uninvolved tumor-adjacent lung, where clonality exceeded that of tumor, suggesting that antigenic responses were more focused in uninvolved tumor-adjacent lung. Of the top 100 tumor clones, a median of 57 were detected in paired uninvolved adjacent lung; approximately 30 were also among that lung's top 100. Higher T cell density in blood was associated with longer overall survival, whereas higher clonality in adjacent lung was associated with shorter survival. Because the study design was exploratory, TCR variables were selected using unadjusted p-values without false-discovery rate correction. Because multi-region tumor sequencing was not performed, intratumor heterogeneity could not be ruled out.

TCR beta CDR3 regions were sequenced from DNA using the immunoSEQ Assay. The authors processed their data as follows. To compute T cell density, TCR beta template counts were normalized to usable DNA, which was estimated by amplifying housekeeping genes. The preseqR package was used to estimate richness by extrapolating to 400,000 templates for PBMC samples and to 120,000 templates for tissue samples. Clonality was defined by subtracting Pielou's evenness from one. Differential abundance testing on productive amino-acid clonotypes, with a minimum total count of 5 and an alpha of 0.1, was used to identify tissue-enriched TCRs. The Jaccard Index and the Morisita Overlap Index were used to quantify repertoire overlap between compartments. TCR beta CDR3s were clustered by GLIPH together with public tetramer-defined viral CDR3s, and at least three viral sequences plus V-gene enrichment were required for viral motifs. Not all clones reach the TCRdb copy of this immuneACCESS table, which keeps in-frame sequences only. Checked studies attribute under half of the gap to unresolved V genes and leave the rest unexplained. V and J calls and clone size follow that table, whereas D and trimming were derived from the DNA. The sample table shows around 26,000 clones, and over 75% are seen once. Approximately 9.5% of the sample rests with the top ten.

This specimen consisted of peripheral blood, obtained before any cancer treatment. The sequence joins TRBV28 to TRBJ2-3, with 8 bases aligning to TRBD2. The sequence was collected from a man aged 40-75 years with stage III squamous cell lung carcinoma. The bases read TGTGCCAGCAGTCCTCCCTCCGGCGGGGGGAGCACAGATACGCAGTATTTT. Translation gives CASSPPSGGGSTDTQYF.